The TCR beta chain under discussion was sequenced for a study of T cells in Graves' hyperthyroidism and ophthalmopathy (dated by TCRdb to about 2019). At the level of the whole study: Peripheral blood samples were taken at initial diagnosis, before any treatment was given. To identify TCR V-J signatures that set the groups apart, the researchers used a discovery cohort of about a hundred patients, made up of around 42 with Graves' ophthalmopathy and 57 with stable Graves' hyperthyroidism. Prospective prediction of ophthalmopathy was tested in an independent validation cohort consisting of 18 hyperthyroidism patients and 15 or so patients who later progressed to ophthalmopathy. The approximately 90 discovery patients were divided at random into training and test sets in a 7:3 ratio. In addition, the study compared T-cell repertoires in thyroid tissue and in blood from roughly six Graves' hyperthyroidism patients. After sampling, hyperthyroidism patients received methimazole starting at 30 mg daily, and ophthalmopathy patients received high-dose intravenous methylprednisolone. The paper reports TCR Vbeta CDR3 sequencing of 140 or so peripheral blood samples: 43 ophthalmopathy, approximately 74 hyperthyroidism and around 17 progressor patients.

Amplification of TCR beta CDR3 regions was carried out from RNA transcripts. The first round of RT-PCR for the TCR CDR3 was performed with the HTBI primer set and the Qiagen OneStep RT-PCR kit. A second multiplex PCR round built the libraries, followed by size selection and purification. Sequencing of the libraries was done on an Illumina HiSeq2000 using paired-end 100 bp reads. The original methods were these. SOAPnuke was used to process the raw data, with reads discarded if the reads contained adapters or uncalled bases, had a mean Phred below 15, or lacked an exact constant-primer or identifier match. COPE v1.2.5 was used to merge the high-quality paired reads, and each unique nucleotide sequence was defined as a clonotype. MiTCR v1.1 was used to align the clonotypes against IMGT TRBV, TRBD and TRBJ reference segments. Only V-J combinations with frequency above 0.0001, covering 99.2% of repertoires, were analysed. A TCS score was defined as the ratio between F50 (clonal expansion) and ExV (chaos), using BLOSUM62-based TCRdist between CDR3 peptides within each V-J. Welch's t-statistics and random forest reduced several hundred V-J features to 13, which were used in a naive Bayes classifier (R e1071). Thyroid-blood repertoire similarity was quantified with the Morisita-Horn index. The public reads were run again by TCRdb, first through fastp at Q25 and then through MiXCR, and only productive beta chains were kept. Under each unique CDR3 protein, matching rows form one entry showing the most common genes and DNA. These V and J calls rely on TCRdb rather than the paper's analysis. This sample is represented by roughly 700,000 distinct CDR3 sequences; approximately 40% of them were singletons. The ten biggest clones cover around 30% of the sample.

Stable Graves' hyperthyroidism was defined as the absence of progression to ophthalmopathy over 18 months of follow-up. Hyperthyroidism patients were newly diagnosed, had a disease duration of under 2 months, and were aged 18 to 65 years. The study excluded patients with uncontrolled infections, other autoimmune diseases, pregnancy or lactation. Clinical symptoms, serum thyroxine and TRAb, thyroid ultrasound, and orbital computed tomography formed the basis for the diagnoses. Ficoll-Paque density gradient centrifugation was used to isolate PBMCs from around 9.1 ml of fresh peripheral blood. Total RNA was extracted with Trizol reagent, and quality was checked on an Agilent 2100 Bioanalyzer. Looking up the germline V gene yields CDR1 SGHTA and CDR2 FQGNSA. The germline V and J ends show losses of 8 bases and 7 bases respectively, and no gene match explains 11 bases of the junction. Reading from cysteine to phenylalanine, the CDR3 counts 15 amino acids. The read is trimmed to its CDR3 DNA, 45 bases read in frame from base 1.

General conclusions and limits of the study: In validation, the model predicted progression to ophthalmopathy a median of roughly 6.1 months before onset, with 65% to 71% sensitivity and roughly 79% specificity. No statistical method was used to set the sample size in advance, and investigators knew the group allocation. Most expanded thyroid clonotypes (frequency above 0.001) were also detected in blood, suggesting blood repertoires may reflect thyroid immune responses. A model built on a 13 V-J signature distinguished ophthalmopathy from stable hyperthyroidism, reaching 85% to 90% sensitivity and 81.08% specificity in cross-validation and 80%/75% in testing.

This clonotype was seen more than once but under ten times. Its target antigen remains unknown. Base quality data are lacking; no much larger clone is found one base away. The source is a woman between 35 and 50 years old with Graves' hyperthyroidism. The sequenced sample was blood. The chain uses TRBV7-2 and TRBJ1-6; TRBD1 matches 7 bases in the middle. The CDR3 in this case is CASSQSDRDNSPLHF. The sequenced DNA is TGTGCCAGCTCACAATCTGACAGGGACAATTCACCCCTCCACTTT.